These 2 T cell receptor beta chains share one sample of origin, sequenced in a study of blood T cell repertoires in COVID-19. TCRdb's copy holds only in-frame clones and misses some; the assay was immunoSEQ multiplex PCR. The profile shows about 140,000 clones, about four fifths of them singletons. Sequences were obtained from peripheral blood. The source of these receptors is a woman aged 60-75 years with acute or convalescent COVID-19.

This clone was seen only once. DNA of the CDR3: TGTGCCAGCAGCTTGACAGGGTTCGAGCAGTACTTC. Translation gives CASSLTGFEQYF. J is TRBJ2-7 and V is TRBV7-8; 7 bases fit TRBD1. The CDR3 consists of 12 residues. Trimming took 3 bases from V and 6 from J; bases not matched to a gene: 2. Germline loops: CDR1 SGHVS, CDR2 FQNEAQ.

This chain connects TRBV7-6 to TRBJ2-7, with 14 bases that match TRBD2. Germline CDR1 SGHVS, CDR2 FNYEAQ. CDR3 length: 18 amino acids. Trimming removed 5 bases from V and 6 bases from J; junction bases left unmatched: 15. In DNA form, the CDR3 reads TGTGCCAGCAGCCTCAAGACTAGCGGGAGGGCCCTCCCGGGCGAGCAGTACTTC. Translating it yields CASSLKTSGRALPGEQYF.